The 27 T cell receptor beta chains below come from one sample, sequenced in a study of T cell changes during pregnancy in multiple sclerosis. The repertoire was sequenced with immunoSEQ multiplex PCR; TCRdb's copy has only in-frame clones and lacks some. The sample consists of tens of thousands of clones, more than 85% of them appearing once. Sample: peripheral blood, taken after pregnancy. The receptors originated from a female donor with multiple sclerosis, enrolled in a pregnancy study.

The chain is built from TRBV7-2 and TRBJ2-2; possible D gene TRBD1, 6 bases. The germline V gene encodes CDR1 SGHTA and CDR2 FQGNSA. V was clipped by 2 bases and J by 2 bases, with 12 bases between them. The CDR3 spans 16 residues. The CDR3 nucleotides read TGTGCCAGCAGCTTACAGGGGAACGCAAACACCGGGGAGCTGTTTTTT. This gives the protein CASSLQGNANTGELFF.

Only a few counts were recorded for this clone. The V gene is TRBV19, the J gene TRBJ2-5; TRBD2 aligns across 11 bases. The J segment lost 5 bases and the V segment lost 4 bases, leaving 9 bases of the junction unmatched. There are 16 residues in the CDR3. Germline CDR1 LNHDA, CDR2 SQIVND (reference sequence). CDR3 region: CASSRGTSGRAETQYF. CDR3 DNA sequence: TGTGCCAGTAGTAGAGGGACTAGCGGCCGGGCGGAGACCCAGTACTTC.

V gene TRBV12-5 combines with J gene TRBJ2-2; possibly TRBD1 for D (6 bases). The CDR3 is 14 amino acids. In germline, CDR1 is LGHNT, CDR2 FRNRAP. V lost 4 bases, J lost 3 bases, and 9 bases lay in between. The CDR3 reads CASGSTGYTGELFF. The CDR3 coding sequence is TGTGCTAGTGGTTCCACAGGGTACACCGGGGAGCTGTTTTTT.

This chain joins TRBV9 and TRBJ2-7, with 7 bases lining up with TRBD1. With V trimmed by 3 bases and J by 7 bases, 7 bases remained unmatched. This CDR3 contains 13 residues. The germline V gene has CDR1 SGDLS and CDR2 YYNGEE. CDR3 sequence reads: CASSGRGTREQYF. CDR3 in DNA: TGTGCCAGCAGCGGCAGGGGGACCAGGGAGCAGTACTTC.

As to this clone: Other DNA sequences within the sample encode an identical CDR3. This chain connects TRBV7-2 to TRBJ1-2, with a possible D match to TRBD1 (5 bases). Germline CDR1 reads SGHTA; CDR2 reads FQGNSA. The CDR3 consists of 15 residues. V was clipped by 5 bases and J by 0 bases, with 13 bases between them. The CDR3 DNA reads TGTGCCAGCAGCCCCGGGGGAACGTCTAACTATGGCTACACCTTC. It translates to CASSPGGTSNYGYTF.

The chain employs TRBV29-1 and TRBJ2-1; the match to TRBD1 covers 10 bases. Germline loops: CDR1 SQVTM, CDR2 ANQGSEA. CDR3 length: 14 amino acids. V was pared by 7 bases and J by 8 bases, with 11 bases of the junction left unmatched. The CDR3 DNA sequence: TGCAGCGGAGAAGGGACAGGGGTTGGGGATGAGCAGTTCTTC. Translated: CSGEGTGVGDEQFF.

The chain joins TRBV4-1 to TRBJ1-2; 8 bases line up with TRBD1. Germline V lookup: CDR1 MGHRA, CDR2 YSYEKL. This CDR3 contains 15 residues. The V gene end was trimmed by 3 bases and the J gene end by 7 bases; junction bases not matched to a gene: 10. CDR3 sequence: CASSQTDRASGGYTF. CDR3 nucleotides: TGCGCCAGCAGCCAGACGGACAGGGCCAGTGGTGGCTACACCTTC.

V gene TRBV13 combines with J gene TRBJ1-2; 7 nucleotides agree with TRBD1. Germline CDR1 reads PRHDT; CDR2 reads FYEKMQ (reference sequence). This CDR3 contains 16 residues. The J segment lost 0 bases and the V segment lost 8 bases, leaving 12 bases of the junction unmatched. CDR3 residues: CASRPTGGGTNYGYTF. DNA of the CDR3: TGTGCCAGCCGACCCACCGGAGGGGGCACTAACTATGGCTACACCTTC. Drawing the rest from reference TRBV13 and TRBJ1-2, the complete variable domain is AAGVIQSPRHLIKEKRETATLKCYPIPRHDTVYWYQQGPGQDPQFLISFYEKMQSDKGSIPDRFSAQQFSDYHSELNMSSLELGDSALYFCASRPTGGGTNYGYTFGSGTRLTVV.

The chain joins TRBV18 to TRBJ1-1; D is undetermined. The CDR3 spans 13 residues. Germline V gives CDR1 KGHSH, CDR2 LQKENI. V shed 3 bases and J shed 3 bases, with 8 bases lying between them. The CDR3 nucleotides read TGTGCCAGCTCACCGGTAGCGGACACTGAAGCTTTCTTT. It is translated as CASSPVADTEAFF.

This clone was picked up one time. The chain recombines TRBV7-2 with TRBJ1-4; a weak D match, TRBD1 (5 bases). Trimming stripped 5 bases from V and 8 bases from J, with 18 bases between. Germline assignment: CDR1 SGHTA and CDR2 FQGNSA. The CDR3 length is 15 residues. The CDR3 loop reads CASSPGLREAEKLFF. The CDR3 DNA reads TGTGCCAGCAGCCCGGGACTCCGTGAGGCGGAAAAACTGTTTTTT.

The chain links TRBV10-3 to TRBJ2-1, with 13 bases matching TRBD2. V lost 10 bases and J lost 6; bases outside the gene matches: 3. CDR1 is ENHRY, CDR2 SYGVKD, per germline. The CDR3 covers 13 residues. CDR3 DNA sequence: TGTGCCACGGGACTAGCGGGGAGCAATGAGCAGTTCTTC. Amino acids: CATGLAGSNEQFF.

CDR3 sequence (DNA): TGTGCCAGCAGTAATGGCAGAAACTACGAGCAGTACTTC. It codes for CASSNGRNYEQYF. J is TRBJ2-7 and V is TRBV27; D unresolved. The V gene's germline CDR1 is MNHEY and CDR2 SMNVEV (reference sequence). This CDR3 region has 13 residues. V dropped 5 bases and J dropped 3 bases, with 11 bases sitting between them.

The sample holds one count of this clone. The J gene is TRBJ1-4, the V gene TRBV11-2; 9 nucleotides align to TRBD1. V shed 5 bases and J 11 bases; nucleotides not matched to a gene: 15. The length of the CDR3 is 16 residues. From germline, CDR1 is SGHAT and CDR2 FQNNGV. The CDR3 DNA sequence: TGTGCCAGCAGCCCTGCCGGGTGGGGACAGGGAGGGAAACTGTTTTTT. Its translation: CASSPAGWGQGGKLFF.

The chain links TRBV29-1 to TRBJ2-5, with 7 nucleotides matching TRBD2. Germline V CDR1 and CDR2: SQVTM, ANQGSEA. This CDR3 has 12 amino acids. The junction had 2 bases not matched to a gene; V was cut back by 6 bases and J by 1 base. Here the CDR3 DNA reads TGCAGCGTGGGGGGGACCCAAGAGACCCAGTACTTC. Translation gives CSVGGTQETQYF.

The V call is TRBV9, the J call TRBJ2-2; 16 bases fit TRBD2. Germline lookup yields CDR1 SGDLS and CDR2 YYNGEE. This CDR3 is 18 amino acids long. Losses at the gene ends were 2 bases for V and 6 bases for J; bases not matched to a gene: 7. CDR3 in DNA: TGTGCCAGCAGCGTCCAACCCGGGACTAGCGGGGGGGCCGGGGAGCTGTTTTTT. Translated, it gives CASSVQPGTSGGAGELFF.

The chain couples TRBV19 to TRBJ1-6; TRBD1 is a possible D gene (6 bases). V shed 0 bases and J shed 10 bases, with 16 bases lying between them. CDR3 length: 16 amino acids. CDR1 and CDR2 (germline): LNHDA, SQIVND (reference sequence). CDR3 coding DNA: TGTGCCAGTAGTATAGATCGCGGGGGGCCGCGATCACCCCTCCACTTT. It translates to CASSIDRGGPRSPLHF. The full variable domain, rest sourced from reference TRBV19 and TRBJ1-6, is DGGITQSPKYLFRKEGQNVTLSCEQNLNHDAMYWYRQDPGQGLRLIYYSQIVNDFQKGDIAEGYSVSREKKESFPLTVTSAQKNPTAFYLCASSIDRGGPRSPLHFGNGTRLTVT.

The rearrangement joins TRBV30 to TRBJ1-5; the D is unclear. Per germline, CDR1 GTSNPN and CDR2 SVGIG (reference sequence). The CDR3 has 14 residues. Trimming removed 3 bases from V and 1 base from J, with 10 bases in between. The CDR3 DNA is TGTGCCTGGAGCCCCCTGGGCAGCAATCAGCCCCAGCATTTT. Its translation: CAWSPLGSNQPQHF.

V is TRBV9 and J is TRBJ1-1; weak D call: TRBD1 (6 bases). Germline CDR1 reads SGDLS; CDR2 reads YYNGEE. With 2 bases removed from V and 1 base from J, the gap between germline ends came to 12 bases. The CDR3 is made up of 15 amino acids. CDR3 region: CASSVGGGGNTEAFF. CDR3 sequence (DNA): TGTGCCAGCAGCGTGGGGGGGGGCGGGAACACTGAAGCTTTCTTT.

The chain uses TRBV7-2 and TRBJ1-2; no reliable D call. V was shortened by 1 base and J by 3 bases, with 6 bases between the two germline ends. The CDR3 loop spans 13 amino acids. CDR1 and CDR2 from the germline V gene are SGHTA and FQGNSA. CDR3 amino acids: CASSLDTDYGYTF. CDR3 in DNA: TGTGCCAGCAGCTTAGACACCGACTATGGCTACACCTTC.

V usage is TRBV4-3 and J usage is TRBJ2-5, with 9 nucleotides matching TRBD2. CDR3 length: 17 amino acids. V shed 0 bases, J shed 4 bases, and the junction held 9 bases outside the gene matches. CDR1 is LGHNA and CDR2 is YSLEER in the germline V gene. The CDR3: CASSQDRGGALGETQYF. The DNA for the CDR3 is TGCGCCAGCAGCCAAGATCGCGGGGGGGCCCTTGGAGAGACCCAGTACTTC.

The chain links TRBV7-2 to TRBJ1-2; D is undetermined. The CDR3 is 11 residues long. Trimming took 2 bases from V and 7 from J, leaving 5 bases between them. Germline CDR1 reads SGHTA; CDR2 reads FQGNSA. DNA of the CDR3: TGTGCCAGCAGCTTACGAGGTGGCTACACCTTC. It is translated as CASSLRGGYTF.

The rearrangement links TRBV9 to TRBJ1-2; D might be TRBD1 (5 bases). Germline V gives CDR1 SGDLS, CDR2 YYNGEE. V shed 0 bases and J shed 7 bases, with 19 bases lying between them. The CDR3 runs 16 residues. DNA of the CDR3: TGTGCCAGCAGCGTAGCCGCGTGGGGGTCCGGGGGTGGCTACACCTTC. This translates into CASSVAAWGSGGGYTF.

The chain employs TRBV9 and TRBJ2-7; tentative D call: TRBD1 (5 bases). V lost 2 bases, J lost 6 bases, and 12 bases lay in between. This CDR3 has 13 amino acids. Looked up from germline, CDR1 is SGDLS and CDR2 is YYNGEE. CDR3 protein: CASSVQGRGEQYF. DNA for the CDR3: TGTGCCAGCAGCGTTCAGGGAAGGGGCGAGCAGTACTTC. Full variable domain (remainder filled in from reference TRBV9 and TRBJ2-7): DSGVTQTPKHLITATGQRVTLRCSPRSGDLSVYWYQQSLDQGLQFLIQYYNGEERAKGNILERFSAQQFPDLHSELNLSSLELGDSALYFCASSVQGRGEQYFGPGTRLTVT.

The rearrangement joins TRBV7-9 to TRBJ2-3; TRBD2 agrees at 8 bases. J lost 8 bases, V lost 5 bases, and 15 bases had no gene match. This CDR3 spans 16 amino acids. Germline V gene sequence: CDR1 SEHNR, CDR2 FQNEAQ (reference sequence). The DNA of the CDR3 is TGTGCCAGCAGCCAGCGGACTAGCCTCGGGTCTGGTACGCAGTATTTT. It yields the protein CASSQRTSLGSGTQYF.

This CDR3 reads CASSPQQGGLNGYTF. The CDR3 DNA sequence: TGTGCCAGCAGCCCGCAACAGGGCGGTCTTAATGGCTACACCTTC. The chain couples TRBV7-3 to TRBJ1-2; a possible D gene is TRBD1 (6 bases). The CDR3 totals 15 residues. The V gene lost 5 bases and the J gene lost 6 bases, with 19 bases spanning the gap. Germline loops: CDR1 SGHTA, CDR2 FQGTGA. Full variable domain (outside the CDR3, taken from reference TRBV7-3 and TRBJ1-2): GAGVSQTPSNKVTEKGKYVELRCDPISGHTALYWYRQSLGQGPEFLIYFQGTGAADDSGLPNDRFFAVRPEGSVSTLKIQRTERGDSAVYLCASSPQQGGLNGYTFGSGTRLTVV.

The table lists this clone with a count of one. The chain combines TRBV6-1 with TRBJ1-3; a weak D match, TRBD1 (6 bases). Trimming shortened V by 4 bases and J by 3 bases, and 13 bases separated the two germline ends. The CDR3 is 15 residues long. Germline V gene lookup returns CDR1 MNHNS and CDR2 SASEGT. This CDR3 is CASSGTPDSGNTIYF. For the CDR3, the DNA is TGTGCCAGCAGTGGGACCCCGGACAGTGGAAACACCATATATTTT.

The V gene is TRBV6-6, the J gene TRBJ1-2; D not certain. Trimming cost V 8 bases and J 3 bases, with 13 bases left between them. Germline CDR1 and CDR2: MNHNY and SVGAGI (reference sequence). The CDR3 length is 13 residues. This CDR3 reads CASGGGWDYGYTF. DNA of the CDR3: TGTGCCAGCGGCGGCGGATGGGACTATGGCTACACCTTC.